The clone carrying this T cell receptor (beta chain) showed up just once. The antigen is not known. Approximately 98,000 TCR templates per sample were assayed. Sequencing was performed with immunoSEQ multiplex PCR; in TCRdb, only in-frame clones are kept and a portion is missing. Among nearly 95,000 clones listed, 94% were seen once. The data were taken from a study of siplizumab effects on memory and regulatory T cells. The CDR3 contains 16 residues. Trimming pared 0 bases from V and 1 base from J, leaving 11 bases between. Germline CDR1 LGHNA, CDR2 YNFKEQ. Study-wide points: Treatment with siplizumab left mappable alloreactive CD4+ clones averaging 68.8% Treg-derived, compared with 25% to 30% in controls. The alloresponse seemed to draw substantially on naive T cells, which appeared more diverse than memory cells.

Sequenced material: non-Treg CD4+ T cells sorted from blood. The V gene is TRBV4-2, the J gene TRBJ2-3; D gene unclear. The source is a human donor in good health. The CDR3 DNA reads as TGTGCCAGCAGCCAAGAGGGTAGACGGGGCACAGATACGCAGTATTTT. This codes for CASSQEGRRGTDTQYF.